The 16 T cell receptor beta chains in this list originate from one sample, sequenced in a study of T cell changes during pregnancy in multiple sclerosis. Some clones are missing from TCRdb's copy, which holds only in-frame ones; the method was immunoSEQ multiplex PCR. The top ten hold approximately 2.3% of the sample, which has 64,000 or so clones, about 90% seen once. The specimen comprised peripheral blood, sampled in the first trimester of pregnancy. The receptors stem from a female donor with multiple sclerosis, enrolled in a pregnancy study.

As DNA, the CDR3 is TGTGCAAGTCGCCCGGGGGGACTAGCGGGAGAAGGCGAGCAGTTCTTC. It is translated as CASRPGGLAGEGEQFF. The V gene is TRBV12-2, the J gene TRBJ2-1; the table's D call TRBD2 went unverified against the DNA. TRBV12-2 is tagged as a pseudogene. This CDR3 has 16 residues.

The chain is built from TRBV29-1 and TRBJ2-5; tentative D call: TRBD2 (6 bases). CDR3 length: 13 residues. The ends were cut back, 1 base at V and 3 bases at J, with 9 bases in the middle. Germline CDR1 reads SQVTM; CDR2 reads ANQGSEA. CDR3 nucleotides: TGCAGCGTTGAAGGGCGGGGAGAAGAGACCCAGTACTTC. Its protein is CSVEGRGEETQYF.

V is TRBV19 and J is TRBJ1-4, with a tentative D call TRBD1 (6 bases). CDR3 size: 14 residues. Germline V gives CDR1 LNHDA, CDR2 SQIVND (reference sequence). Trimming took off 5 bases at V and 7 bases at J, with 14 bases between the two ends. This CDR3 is CASSGGQFGEKLFF. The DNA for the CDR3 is TGTGCCAGTAGTGGGGGACAATTCGGTGAAAAACTGTTTTTT.

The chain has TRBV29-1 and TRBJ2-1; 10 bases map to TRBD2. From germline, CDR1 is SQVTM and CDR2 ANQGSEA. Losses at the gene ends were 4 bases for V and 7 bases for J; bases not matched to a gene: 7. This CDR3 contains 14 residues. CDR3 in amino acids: CSVGAGGPRNEQFF. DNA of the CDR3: TGCAGCGTTGGAGCGGGAGGGCCGCGGAATGAGCAGTTCTTC.

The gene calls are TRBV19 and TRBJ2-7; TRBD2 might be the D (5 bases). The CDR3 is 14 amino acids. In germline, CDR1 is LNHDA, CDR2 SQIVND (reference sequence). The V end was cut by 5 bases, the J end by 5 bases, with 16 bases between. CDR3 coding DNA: TGTGCCAGTAGTCCGAGGGAGTTCGCTAACGAGCAGTACTTC. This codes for CASSPREFANEQYF.

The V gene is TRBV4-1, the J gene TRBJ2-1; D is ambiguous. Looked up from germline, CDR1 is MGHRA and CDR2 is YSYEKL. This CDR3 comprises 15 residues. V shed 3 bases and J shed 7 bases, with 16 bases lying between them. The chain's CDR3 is CASSQPLHDRNEQFF. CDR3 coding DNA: TGCGCCAGCAGCCAGCCCCTCCACGATCGGAATGAGCAGTTCTTC.

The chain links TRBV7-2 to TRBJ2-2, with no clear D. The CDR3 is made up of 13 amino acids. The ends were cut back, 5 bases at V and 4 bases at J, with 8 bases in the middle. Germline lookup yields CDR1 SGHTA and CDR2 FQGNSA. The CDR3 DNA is TGTGCCAGCAGCAACCGGGTCACCGGGGAGCTGTTTTTT. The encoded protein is CASSNRVTGELFF.

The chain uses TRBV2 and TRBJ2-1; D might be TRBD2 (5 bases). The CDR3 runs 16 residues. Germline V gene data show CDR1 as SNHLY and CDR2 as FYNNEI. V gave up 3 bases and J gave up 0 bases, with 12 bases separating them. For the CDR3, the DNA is TGTGCCAGCAGTGAGGAGGCGGTTACCTCCTACAATGAGCAGTTCTTC. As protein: CASSEEAVTSYNEQFF. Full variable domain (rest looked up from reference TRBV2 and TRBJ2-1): EPEVTQTPSHQVTQMGQEVILRCVPISNHLYFYWYRQILGQKVEFLVSFYNNEISEKSEIFDDQFSVERPDGSNFTLKIRSTKLEDSAMYFCASSEEAVTSYNEQFFGPGTRLTVL.

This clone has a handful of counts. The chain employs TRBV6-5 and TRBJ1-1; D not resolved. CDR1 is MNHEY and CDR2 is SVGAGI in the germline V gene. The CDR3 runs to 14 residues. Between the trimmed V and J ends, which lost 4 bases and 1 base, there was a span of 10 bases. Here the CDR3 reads CASSLVGENTEAFF. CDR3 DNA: TGTGCCAGCAGTTTGGTAGGAGAGAACACTGAAGCTTTCTTT.

CDR3 region: CASSLVFGAYEQYF. CDR3 DNA sequence: TGTGCCAGCAGCTTGGTGTTCGGAGCCTACGAGCAGTACTTC. The rearrangement links TRBV5-5 to TRBJ2-7; no clear D gene. V was clipped by 0 bases and J by 2 bases, with 9 bases between them. The CDR3 runs to 14 residues. Germline V lookup: CDR1 SGHKS, CDR2 YYEKEE (reference sequence).

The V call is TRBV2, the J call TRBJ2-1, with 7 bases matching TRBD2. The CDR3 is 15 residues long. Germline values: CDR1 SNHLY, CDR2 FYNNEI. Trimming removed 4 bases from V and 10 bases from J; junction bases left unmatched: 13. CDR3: CASSGFGGSISEQFF. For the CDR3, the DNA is TGTGCCAGCAGTGGGTTTGGCGGGAGCATTTCCGAGCAGTTCTTC.

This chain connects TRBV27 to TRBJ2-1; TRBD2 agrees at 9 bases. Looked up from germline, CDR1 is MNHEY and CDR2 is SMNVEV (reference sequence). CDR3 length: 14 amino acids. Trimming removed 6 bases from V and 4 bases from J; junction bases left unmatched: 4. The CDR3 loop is CASRGTSLYNEQFF. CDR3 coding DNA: TGTGCCAGCAGAGGGACTAGCCTTTACAATGAGCAGTTCTTC.

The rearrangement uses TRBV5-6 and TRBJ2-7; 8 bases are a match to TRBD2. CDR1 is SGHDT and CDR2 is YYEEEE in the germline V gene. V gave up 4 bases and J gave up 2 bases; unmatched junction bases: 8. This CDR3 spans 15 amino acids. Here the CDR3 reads CASSLRGGTAYEQYF. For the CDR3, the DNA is TGTGCCAGCAGCCTCCGGGGGGGGACCGCCTACGAGCAGTACTTC.

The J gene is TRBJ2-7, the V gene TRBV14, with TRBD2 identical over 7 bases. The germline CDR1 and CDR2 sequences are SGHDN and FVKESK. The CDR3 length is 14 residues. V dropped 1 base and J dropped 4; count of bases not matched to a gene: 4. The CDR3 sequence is CASSQAMREYEQYF. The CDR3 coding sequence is TGTGCCAGCAGCCAAGCGATGCGGGAGTACGAGCAGTACTTC.

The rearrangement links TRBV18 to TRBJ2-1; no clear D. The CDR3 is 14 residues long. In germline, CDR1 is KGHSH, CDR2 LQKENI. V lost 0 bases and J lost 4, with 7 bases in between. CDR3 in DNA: TGTGCCAGCTCACCACCGGGCAGTTACAATGAGCAGTTCTTC. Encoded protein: CASSPPGSYNEQFF. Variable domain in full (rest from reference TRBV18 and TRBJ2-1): NAGVMQNPRHLVRRRGQEARLRCSPMKGHSHVYWYRQLPEEGLKFMVYLQKENIIDESGMPKERFSAEFPKEGPSILRIQQVVRGDSAAYFCASSPPGSYNEQFFGPGTRLTVL.

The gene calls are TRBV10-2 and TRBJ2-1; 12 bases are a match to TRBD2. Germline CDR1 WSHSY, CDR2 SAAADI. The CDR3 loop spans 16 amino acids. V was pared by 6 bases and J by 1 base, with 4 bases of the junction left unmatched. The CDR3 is CASSGLAGGSYNEQFF. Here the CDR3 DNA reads TGCGCCAGCAGCGGTCTAGCGGGAGGGTCCTACAATGAGCAGTTCTTC.